These 5 T cell receptor beta chains were all obtained from the same sample, sequenced in a study of cytomegalovirus exposure and HLA in healthy donors. The PCR made use of 60 Vbeta and 13 Jbeta primers. Measured with immunoSEQ multiplex PCR; TCRdb has only the in-frame clones, and not every one. This sample yields 90,000 to 140,000 clones, of which around four fifths are seen a single time; approximately 1.2% belongs to the top ten. Sequenced material: PBMCs. The receptors originated from a man aged 25-45 years in good health and CMV-seronegative.

The genes are TRBV6-1 and TRBJ1-5; 9 positions match TRBD1. The V segment lost 4 bases and the J segment 6 bases; nucleotides outside the gene matches: 4. Germline assignment: CDR1 MNHNS and CDR2 SASEGT. CDR3 length: 14 residues. CDR3 residues: CASSGGQGVQPQHF. CDR3 in DNA: TGTGCCAGCAGTGGGGGACAGGGAGTTCAGCCCCAGCATTTT.

This chain links TRBV6-5 with TRBJ1-2, with D perhaps TRBD1 (6 bases). The CDR3 has 14 residues. V lost 3 bases and J 6 bases, leaving 14 bases between the germline ends. Germline CDR1 is MNHEY and CDR2 is SVGAGI. The CDR3 DNA reads TGTGCCAGCAGTTATCGTGTTACAGGGAATGGCTACACCTTC. It encodes CASSYRVTGNGYTF.

The chain links TRBV10-3 to TRBJ2-2; the match to TRBD2 covers 11 bases. The CDR3 is made up of 15 amino acids. Per germline, CDR1 ENHRY and CDR2 SYGVKD. J was trimmed by 5 bases and V by 3 bases; bases with no gene match: 2. The DNA for the CDR3 is TGTGCCATCAGTGAACGGACTAGCGGGACCGGGGAGCTGTTTTTT. Protein: CAISERTSGTGELFF.

The chain is built from TRBV7-2 and TRBJ1-2; D gene unclear. The CDR3 loop spans 15 amino acids. Germline CDR1 reads SGHTA; CDR2 reads FQGNSA. Between the trimmed V and J ends, which lost 5 bases and 7 bases, there was a span of 20 bases. CDR3 in amino acids: CASSPSPGRVRGYTF. CDR3 sequence (DNA): TGTGCCAGCAGCCCCAGCCCCGGGAGGGTGCGTGGCTACACCTTC. Variable domain in full (rest from reference TRBV7-2 and TRBJ1-2): GAGVSQSPSNKVTEKGKDVELRCDPISGHTALYWYRQSLGQGLEFLIYFQGNSAPDKSGLPSDRFSAERTGGSVSTLTIQRTQQEDSAVYLCASSPSPGRVRGYTFGSGTRLTVV.

The rearrangement links TRBV7-8 to TRBJ2-7; D is ambiguous. The CDR3 sequence is 13 residues long. Germline V gene data show CDR1 as SGHVS and CDR2 as FQNEAQ. Trimming shortened V by 4 bases and J by 7 bases, and 14 bases separated the two germline ends. In DNA, the CDR3 is TGTGCCAGCAGCTCCGCCCCAATACAGGAGCAGTACTTC. It codes for CASSSAPIQEQYF.